Included here is one T cell receptor (beta chain) sequence, with context. Its antigen remains undetermined. Per-base qualities were not stored, and no clone one base away is much larger. This sample also contains other DNA sequences that code for the same CDR3. Libraries were constructed by the immunoSEQ multiplex PCR assay. Drawn from immuneACCESS, this table holds only the in-frame rearrangements with V and J called that TCRdb kept. Clones are partly lost; checked studies trace under half to an unresolved V gene and leave the rest unexplained. Within this sample are about 110,000 clones, with under 90% of them counted one time only. 2.4% of the sample is taken by the ten largest. In this study, focal radiation therapy paired with CTLA-4 blockade (ipilimumab) was tested in patients who had chemo-refractory metastatic non-small-cell lung cancer. The germline V gene yields MNHEY for CDR1 and SVGAGI for CDR2. V and J are trimmed by 3 bases and 4 bases, and the gene matches miss 2 bases of the junction. Including cysteine and phenylalanine, the CDR3 has 13 amino acids. The sequence is cut down to CDR3 DNA, 39 bases in frame from base 1.

This record belongs to a study of radiotherapy plus CTLA-4 blockade in lung cancer listed by TCRdb under 2018. Looking at the study overall: Among enrolled patients, approximately 18% had an objective response and 25% to 40% reached disease control.

What the work shows at the level of the full study, not this receptor alone: After treatment with radiotherapy and ipilimumab, TCR clones that originated in tumors expanded in peripheral blood. The strongest predictors of response were reported to be early dynamic shifts in blood T cell clones along with a rise in serum interferon-beta following radiation.

The sequencing here drew on peripheral blood, taken from a patient treated with radiotherapy plus ipilimumab. The V gene is TRBV6-5 and the J gene is TRBJ1-2; TRBD1 matches 7 bases in the middle. The receptor's source is a human donor with non-small cell lung cancer that progressed on radiotherapy plus ipilimumab. Some clones in this sample may be carry-over from other donors' samples. This receptor carries the CDR3 CASSYQGGYGYTF. DNA sequence: TGTGCCAGCAGTTATCAGGGGGGCTATGGCTACACCTTC.